This TCR beta chain was identified in a study of CD8 T cells in Susac syndrome. The ends lost 3 bases at V and 5 bases at J; junction bases unmatched: 9. The germline V gene has CDR1 SGHTA and CDR2 FQGNSA. The CDR3 has 15 amino acids. When the RNA was reverse transcribed, random hexamers were used with an input of roughly 0.45 to 1 ug. TCRdb used MiXCR to reprocess the immunoSEQ multiplex PCR reads, holding one entry per CDR3 protein. The table records about 170,000 distinct CDR3 sequences, roughly 92% of them present only once. The rearrangement joins TRBV7-2 to TRBJ2-5; TRBD1 agrees at 7 bases. What was sequenced was CD4+ T cells from PBMCs. The TCR comes from a human donor with multiple sclerosis. Written as DNA, the CDR3 is TGTGCCAGCAGCTTGACAGGGTTCTCTAAGGAGACCCAGTACTTC. Encoded protein: CASSLTGFSKETQYF.